The clone carrying this TCR beta chain was counted a few times. The sample originates from a study of T cells in Graves' hyperthyroidism and ophthalmopathy. Across the study: Peripheral blood draws took place at initial diagnosis, ahead of any treatment.

Per germline, CDR1 SGDLS and CDR2 YYNGEE. V was pared by 0 bases and J by 4 bases, with 12 bases between. The CDR3 loop spans 15 amino acids. There were TCR beta CDR3 regions amplified from RNA transcripts. HTBI primers were the set used in a first-round RT-PCR of the TCR CDR3. TCRdb independently ran MiXCR on the multiplex PCR reads; one entry per CDR3 protein. Found here are 700,000 or so distinct CDR3 sequences, roughly 15% of them singletons; the top ten hold under 9.5%. This clonotype originated in a young man with Graves' hyperthyroidism. This chain joins TRBV9 and TRBJ2-3; D unresolved. Input material: blood. CDR3: CASSVDHTISDTQYF. DNA of the CDR3: TGTGCCAGCAGCGTAGACCATACTATCTCAGATACGCAGTATTTT.